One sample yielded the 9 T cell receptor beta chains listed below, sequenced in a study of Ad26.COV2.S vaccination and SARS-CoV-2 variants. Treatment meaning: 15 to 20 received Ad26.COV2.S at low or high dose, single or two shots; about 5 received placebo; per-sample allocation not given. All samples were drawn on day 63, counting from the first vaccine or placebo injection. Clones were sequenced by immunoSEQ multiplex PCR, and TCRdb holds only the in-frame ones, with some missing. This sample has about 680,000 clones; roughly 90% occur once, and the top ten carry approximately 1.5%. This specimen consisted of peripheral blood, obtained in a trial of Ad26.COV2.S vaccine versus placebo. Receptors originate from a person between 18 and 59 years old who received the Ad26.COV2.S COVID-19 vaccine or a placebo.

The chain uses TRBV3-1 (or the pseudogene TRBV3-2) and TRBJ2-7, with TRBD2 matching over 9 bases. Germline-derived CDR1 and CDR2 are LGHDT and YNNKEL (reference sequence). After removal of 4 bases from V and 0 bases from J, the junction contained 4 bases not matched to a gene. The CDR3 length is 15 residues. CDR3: CASSRSGGFSYEQYF. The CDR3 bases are TGTGCCAGCAGCCGGAGCGGGGGGTTCTCCTACGAGCAGTACTTC.

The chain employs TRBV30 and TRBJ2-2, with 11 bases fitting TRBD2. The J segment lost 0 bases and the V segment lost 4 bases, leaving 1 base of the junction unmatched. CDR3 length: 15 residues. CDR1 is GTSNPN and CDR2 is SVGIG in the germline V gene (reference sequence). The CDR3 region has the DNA TGTGCCTGGACTAGCGGGGGGTCGAACACCGGGGAGCTGTTTTTT. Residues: CAWTSGGSNTGELFF.

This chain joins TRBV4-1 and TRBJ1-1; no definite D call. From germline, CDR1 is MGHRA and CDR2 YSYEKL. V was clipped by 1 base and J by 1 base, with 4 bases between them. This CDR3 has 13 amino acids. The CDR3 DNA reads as TGCGCCAGCAGCCAAGGCCAGAACACTGAAGCTTTCTTT. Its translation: CASSQGQNTEAFF.

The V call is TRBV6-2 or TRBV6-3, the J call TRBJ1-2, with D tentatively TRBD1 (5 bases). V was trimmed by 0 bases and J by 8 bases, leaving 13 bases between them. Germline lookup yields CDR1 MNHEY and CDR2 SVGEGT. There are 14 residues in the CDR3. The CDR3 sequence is CASSYSRTPSGYTF. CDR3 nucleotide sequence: TGTGCCAGCAGTTACTCGAGGACACCAAGCGGCTACACCTTC.

CDR3 nucleotides: TGTGCCACCAGCCCCCCGGGCAATCCCTACGAGCAGTACTTC. The encoded protein is CATSPPGNPYEQYF. The chain uses TRBV24-1 and TRBJ2-7; D ambiguous. This CDR3 contains 14 residues. Germline values: CDR1 KGHDR, CDR2 SFDVKD. Trimming took off 7 bases at V and 2 bases at J, with 14 bases between the two ends.

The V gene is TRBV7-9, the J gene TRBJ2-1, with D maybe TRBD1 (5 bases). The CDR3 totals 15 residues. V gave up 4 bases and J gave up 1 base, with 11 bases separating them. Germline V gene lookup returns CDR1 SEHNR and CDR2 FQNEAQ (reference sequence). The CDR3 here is CASSSDRSSYNEQFF. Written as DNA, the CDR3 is TGTGCCAGCAGCTCCGACAGAAGTTCCTACAATGAGCAGTTCTTC. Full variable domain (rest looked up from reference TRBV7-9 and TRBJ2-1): DTGVSQNPRHKITKRGQNVTFRCDPISEHNRLYWYRQTLGQGPEFLTYFQNEAQLEKSRLLSDRFSAERPKGSFSTLEIQRTEQGDSAMYLCASSSDRSSYNEQFFGPGTRLTVL.

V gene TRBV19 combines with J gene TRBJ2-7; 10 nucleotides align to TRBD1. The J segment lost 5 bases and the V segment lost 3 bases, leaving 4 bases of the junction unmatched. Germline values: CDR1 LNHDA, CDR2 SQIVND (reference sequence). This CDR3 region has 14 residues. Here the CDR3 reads CASSMGQGIDEQYF. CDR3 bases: TGTGCCAGTAGTATGGGACAGGGGATCGACGAGCAGTACTTC.

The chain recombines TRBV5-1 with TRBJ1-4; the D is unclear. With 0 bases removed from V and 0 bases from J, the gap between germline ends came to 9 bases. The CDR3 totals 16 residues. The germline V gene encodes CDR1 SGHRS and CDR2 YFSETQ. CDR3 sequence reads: CASSLASGTTNEKLFF. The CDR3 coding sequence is TGCGCCAGCAGCTTGGCGTCCGGCACAACTAATGAAAAACTGTTTTTT.

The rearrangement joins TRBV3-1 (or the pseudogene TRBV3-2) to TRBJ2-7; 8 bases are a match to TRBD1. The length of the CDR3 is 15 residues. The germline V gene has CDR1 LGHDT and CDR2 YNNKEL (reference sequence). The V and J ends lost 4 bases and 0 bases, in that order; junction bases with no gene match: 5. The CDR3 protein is CASSPGDRFSYEQYF. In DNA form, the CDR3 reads TGTGCCAGCAGCCCTGGGGACAGGTTCTCCTACGAGCAGTACTTC.